These 32 T cell receptor beta chains were sequenced from one sample in a study of brain T cells in children with intractable seizures. The data were produced by immunoSEQ multiplex PCR, yet TCRdb's version contains in-frame clones alone and is incomplete. Among 60,000 to 85,000 clones listed, roughly 91% were seen once. The sequencing used peripheral blood, collected at surgery. The receptors were sampled from a boy younger than two with tuberous sclerosis and intractable seizures.

This clone was detected a few times. This rearrangement joins TRBV19 to TRBJ2-7; 7 nucleotides agree with TRBD1. This CDR3 comprises 16 residues. CDR1 and CDR2 (germline): LNHDA, SQIVND (reference sequence). Trimming at V came to 3 bases and at J to 2 bases, leaving 10 bases not matched to a gene. The chain's CDR3 is CASSIGVPGQPYEQYF. Here the CDR3 DNA reads TGTGCCAGTAGTATCGGGGTACCGGGACAGCCCTACGAGCAGTACTTC.

This clone has more than one count but fewer than ten. V gene TRBV4-1 combines with J gene TRBJ2-2, with D uncertain. In germline, CDR1 is MGHRA, CDR2 YSYEKL. The CDR3 contains 14 residues. V was cut by 0 bases and J by 6 bases, with 8 bases left in between. The CDR3 DNA follows: TGCGCCAGCAGCCAAGATGATGTATCCGGGGAGCTGTTTTTT. Protein: CASSQDDVSGELFF.

The V and J genes are TRBV6-1 and TRBJ1-4; D might be TRBD1 (5 bases). With 3 bases removed from V and 1 base from J, the gap between germline ends came to 9 bases. CDR1 is MNHNS, CDR2 SASEGT, per germline. The CDR3 runs 15 residues. The CDR3 region is CASSDARGTNEKLFF. In DNA, the CDR3 is TGTGCCAGCAGTGACGCGAGGGGAACTAATGAAAAACTGTTTTTT.

This clone was counted once. This chain links TRBV5-6 with TRBJ2-5; 7 nucleotides agree with TRBD2. V was clipped by 4 bases and J by 2 bases; unmatched bases: 5. The CDR3 totals 14 residues. Germline V gene lookup returns CDR1 SGHDT and CDR2 YYEEEE. CDR3 in amino acids: CASSRDYLQETQYF. For the CDR3, the DNA is TGTGCCAGCAGCCGGGACTACCTACAAGAGACCCAGTACTTC.

This rearrangement joins TRBV7-9 to TRBJ2-7; D remains ambiguous. V gave up 3 bases and J gave up 1 base, with 4 bases separating them. CDR1 is SEHNR and CDR2 is FQNEAQ in the germline V gene (reference sequence). The CDR3 consists of 12 residues. CDR3 DNA sequence: TGTGCCAGCAGCTTTCATTCCTACGAGCAGTACTTC. Its protein is CASSFHSYEQYF.

The genes are TRBV18 and TRBJ2-5; TRBD1 is a possible D gene (5 bases). This CDR3 is 15 amino acids long. Germline V lookup: CDR1 KGHSH, CDR2 LQKENI. The V end was cut by 0 bases, the J end by 3 bases, with 11 bases between. The CDR3 here is CASSPPTFREETQYF. As DNA, the CDR3 is TGTGCCAGCTCACCACCTACATTCAGGGAAGAGACCCAGTACTTC.

This clone was seen only once. The rearrangement joins TRBV30 to TRBJ2-5, with unresolved D. The CDR3 has 13 amino acids. V lost 2 bases and J 1 base, leaving 8 bases between the germline ends. Germline V gene sequence: CDR1 GTSNPN, CDR2 SVGIG (reference sequence). CDR3 sequence (DNA): TGTGCCTGGAGTAATAGCCTCCAAGAGACCCAGTACTTC. This codes for CAWSNSLQETQYF. Based on the CDR3 plus reference TRBV30 and TRBJ2-5, the full variable domain is SQTIHQWPATLVQPVGSPLSLECTVEGTSNPNLYWYRQAAGRGLQLLFYSVGIGQISSEVPQNLSASRPQDRQFILSSKKLLLSDSGFYLCAWSNSLQETQYFGPGTRLLVL.

The chain couples TRBV7-9 to TRBJ2-7; 8 bases are shared with TRBD1. The CDR3 runs to 14 residues. Trimming cost V 1 base and J 5 bases; bases outside gene matches: 4. CDR1 and CDR2 (germline): SEHNR, FQNEAQ (reference sequence). DNA for the CDR3: TGTGCCAGCAGCTTAGGGACAGGGTTGGACGAGCAGTACTTC. Its translation: CASSLGTGLDEQYF.

The rearrangement joins TRBV4-1 to TRBJ1-3; D is unclear. Trimming took 4 bases from V and 0 from J, leaving 7 bases between them. The CDR3 extends over 14 amino acids. The germline CDR1 and CDR2 sequences are MGHRA and YSYEKL. The CDR3 spells CASSPEFSGNTIYF. The DNA of the CDR3 is TGCGCCAGCAGCCCGGAATTCTCTGGAAACACCATATATTTT.

The V gene is TRBV28, the J gene TRBJ2-5, with 10 positions matching TRBD2. From germline, CDR1 is MDHEN and CDR2 SYDVKM. The trim removed 3 bases at V and 3 bases at J, leaving 4 bases unmatched. The CDR3 totals 15 residues. The CDR3 here is CASSFPGLAKETQYF. Written as DNA, the CDR3 is TGTGCCAGCAGTTTTCCGGGACTAGCGAAAGAGACCCAGTACTTC.

This clone occurred a few times. The chain employs TRBV2 and TRBJ1-5, with 8 bases matching TRBD1. The trim removed 7 bases at V and 7 bases at J, leaving 12 bases unmatched. Germline-derived CDR1 and CDR2 are SNHLY and FYNNEI. The CDR3 runs to 15 residues. The CDR3 loop reads CASTALTGDGQPQHF. Written as DNA, the CDR3 is TGTGCCAGCACGGCCCTGACAGGGGACGGGCAGCCCCAGCATTTT.

The gene calls are TRBV5-1 and TRBJ2-3; the D gene is possibly TRBD1 (6 bases). Germline loops: CDR1 SGHRS, CDR2 YFSETQ. The CDR3 is made up of 14 amino acids. Between the trimmed V and J ends, which lost 3 bases and 0 bases, there was a span of 8 bases. CDR3 sequence reads: CASSSGQSTDTQYF. DNA for the CDR3: TGCGCCAGCAGCTCCGGACAGAGCACAGATACGCAGTATTTT.

The rearrangement joins TRBV3-1 (or the pseudogene TRBV3-2) to TRBJ2-3, with 8 bases aligning to TRBD2. The ends lost 2 bases at V and 0 bases at J; junction bases unmatched: 4. The CDR3 consists of 16 residues. Germline CDR1 is LGHDT and CDR2 is YNNKEL (reference sequence). CDR3 coding DNA: TGTGCCAGCAGCCAATTCGGGGGGGCAAGCACAGATACGCAGTATTTT. It yields the protein CASSQFGGASTDTQYF.

The chain combines TRBV6-5 with TRBJ1-1, with D hard to call. This CDR3 has 15 residues. Germline values: CDR1 MNHEY, CDR2 SVGAGI. Deletions cut 7 bases from V and 5 bases from J, with 20 bases between. CDR3 bases: TGTGCCAGCATAGGGTTAGCCATCGGTGAGACTGAAGCTTTCTTT. Protein: CASIGLAIGETEAFF.

Only one count was recorded for this clone. The chain employs TRBV2 and TRBJ2-7; no definite D call. This CDR3 comprises 15 residues. V was shortened by 4 bases and J by 2 bases, with 15 bases between the two germline ends. Germline V gene data show CDR1 as SNHLY and CDR2 as FYNNEI. CDR3 loop: CASSAIDGAAYEQYF. In DNA form, the CDR3 reads TGTGCCAGCAGTGCGATAGATGGAGCCGCCTACGAGCAGTACTTC.

V and J are TRBV28 and TRBJ1-1; 8 nucleotides match TRBD1. The CDR3 sequence is 16 residues long. The V gene's germline CDR1 is MDHEN and CDR2 SYDVKM. J was trimmed by 2 bases and V by 5 bases; bases with no gene match: 10. This CDR3 reads CASSRTTGQGNTEAFF. CDR3 DNA: TGTGCCAGCAGTCGCACGACAGGACAGGGTAACACTGAAGCTTTCTTT.

This chain links TRBV27 with TRBJ2-2; 9 nucleotides agree with TRBD1. The CDR3 spans 15 residues. Germline assignment: CDR1 MNHEY and CDR2 SMNVEV (reference sequence). The V and J ends lost 7 bases and 0 bases, in that order; junction bases with no gene match: 3. The CDR3 here is CASTGTGPNTGELFF. The CDR3, as DNA: TGTGCCAGCACCGGGACAGGGCCGAACACCGGGGAGCTGTTTTTT.

This clone was detected only a few times. The chain combines TRBV5-4 with TRBJ1-2; maybe TRBD1 (5 bases). In germline, CDR1 is SGHNT, CDR2 YYREEE (reference sequence). The V end was cut by 3 bases, the J end by 3 bases, with 6 bases between. The CDR3 is 12 amino acids. Here the CDR3 reads CASSSQDYGYTF. CDR3 bases: TGTGCCAGCAGCTCACAGGACTATGGCTACACCTTC.

CDR3 bases: TGTGCCAGTAGTAGGGCCGGACAGGGAATCAATCAGCCCCAGCATTTT. Translation gives CASSRAGQGINQPQHF. The rearrangement joins TRBV19 to TRBJ1-5; 8 nucleotides agree with TRBD1. Per germline, CDR1 LNHDA and CDR2 SQIVND (reference sequence). CDR3 size: 16 residues. Unmatched junction bases numbered 8, after V lost 4 bases and J lost 3 bases.

The chain joins TRBV10-3 to TRBJ2-7, with 8 positions matching TRBD1. V was clipped by 6 bases and J by 3 bases; unmatched bases: 7. The CDR3 is 14 amino acids. Germline V gene lookup returns CDR1 ENHRY and CDR2 SYGVKD. The CDR3 DNA sequence: TGTGCCATCAGAGATGGACAGGGAGGCTACGAGCAGTACTTC. This encodes CAIRDGQGGYEQYF.

V gene TRBV6-6 combines with J gene TRBJ2-7; perhaps D is TRBD1 or TRBD2 (5 bases each). The CDR3 loop spans 14 amino acids. V was pared by 10 bases and J by 0 bases, with 16 bases between. CDR1 and CDR2 from the germline V gene are MNHNY and SVGAGI (reference sequence). CDR3 DNA: TGTGCCATCCGGATGGGGGAGTACTCCTACGAGCAGTACTTC. It codes for CAIRMGEYSYEQYF.

The gene calls are TRBV10-3 and TRBJ1-1; maybe TRBD1 (5 bases). Germline V gives CDR1 ENHRY, CDR2 SYGVKD. The V gene lost 0 bases and the J gene lost 6 bases, with 17 bases spanning the gap. The CDR3 is made up of 16 amino acids. Here the CDR3 reads CAISESMYGTYSEAFF. In DNA form, the CDR3 reads TGTGCCATCAGTGAGTCGATGTATGGGACCTACTCTGAAGCTTTCTTT.

This clone was counted a single time. The chain has TRBV16 and TRBJ1-5; possible D gene TRBD1, 5 bases. CDR3 length: 15 amino acids. Germline V CDR1 and CDR2: KGHSY, FQNENV. The V and J ends lost 4 bases and 5 bases respectively, with 15 bases between them. The CDR3 DNA reads TGTGCCAGCAGCCCAGCAGGGAAAGAGGATCAGCCCCAGCATTTT. This gives the protein CASSPAGKEDQPQHF.

This clone was seen just once. DNA of the CDR3: TGTGCCAGCAGCAAAGTCGCAGGAGAGATGTACGAGCAGTACTTC. Translated: CASSKVAGEMYEQYF. V and J are TRBV21-1 and TRBJ2-7. TRBV21-1 is noted as a pseudogene. The CDR3 has 15 amino acids.

The rearrangement links TRBV5-1 to TRBJ2-2; D might be TRBD2 (6 bases). The V gene's germline CDR1 is SGHRS and CDR2 YFSETQ. The V end was cut by 2 bases, the J end by 0 bases, with 14 bases between. The CDR3 has 17 residues. DNA of the CDR3: TGCGCCAGCAGCTTCGTTCTTGGGAGGTCGAACACCGGGGAGCTGTTTTTT. As protein: CASSFVLGRSNTGELFF.

This clone was recorded only once. The chain couples TRBV25-1 to TRBJ2-5; D remains ambiguous. CDR1 is MGHDK and CDR2 is SYGVNS in the germline V gene. This CDR3 has 14 amino acids. V gave up 4 bases and J gave up 0 bases, with 9 bases separating them. The CDR3 here is CASSVSGYQETQYF. The DNA for the CDR3 is TGTGCCAGCAGTGTATCCGGGTACCAAGAGACCCAGTACTTC. Based on the CDR3 plus reference TRBV25-1 and TRBJ2-5, the full variable domain is EADIYQTPRYLVIGTGKKITLECSQTMGHDKMYWYQQDPGMELHLIHYSYGVNSTEKGDLSSESTVSRIRTEHFPLTLESARPSHTSQYLCASSVSGYQETQYFGPGTRLLVL.

Regarding this clone: Other nucleotide sequences from this sample produce the same CDR3. CDR3 in amino acids: CSAEGGSPYEQYF. CDR3 DNA: TGCAGCGCAGAAGGGGGTTCCCCCTACGAGCAGTACTTC. This sequence joins TRBV29-1 and TRBJ2-7; possibly TRBD1 for D (6 bases). CDR1 SQVTM and CDR2 ANQGSEA come from the germline V gene. Trimming cost V 7 bases and J 2 bases, with 15 bases left between them. There are 13 residues in the CDR3.

The V and J genes are TRBV12-5 and TRBJ2-7; D unclear. V was shortened by 11 bases and J by 3 bases, with 11 bases between the two germline ends. CDR1 and CDR2 from the germline V gene are LGHNT and FRNRAP. This CDR3 is 11 amino acids long. For the CDR3, the DNA is TGTGCTTCTCAGATATACTACGAGCAGTACTTC. This sequence encodes CASQIYYEQYF.

J is TRBJ1-2 and V is TRBV6-5, with D perhaps TRBD1 (5 bases). The V end was cut by 3 bases, the J end by 7 bases, with 9 bases between. The CDR3 has 12 residues. CDR1 MNHEY and CDR2 SVGAGI come from the germline V gene. The CDR3 DNA reads TGTGCCAGCAGTTATTCGGGGACTGGCTACACCTTC. Translating it yields CASSYSGTGYTF.

This chain uses TRBV5-6 with TRBJ2-5; a possible D gene is TRBD1 (6 bases). Trimming removed 1 base at V and 4 bases at J, with 17 bases between. CDR3 length: 16 amino acids. Per the germline V gene, CDR1 is SGHDT and CDR2 is YYEEEE. CDR3 nucleotides: TGTGCCAGCAGCTTGATGGGGGCAGGGCCATCAGAGACCCAGTACTTC. It specifies CASSLMGAGPSETQYF.

This clone was found once. This chain connects TRBV5-1 to TRBJ2-5, with 10 bases that match TRBD1. CDR1 and CDR2 from the germline V gene are SGHRS and YFSETQ. The CDR3 is made up of 15 amino acids. J lost 4 bases, V lost 3 bases, and 6 bases had no gene match. The CDR3 protein is CASSYRDRGRETQYF. The CDR3 DNA reads as TGCGCCAGCAGCTACCGGGACAGGGGTCGAGAGACCCAGTACTTC.

This clone was detected only a few times. V usage is TRBV6-6 and J usage is TRBJ1-2; D ambiguous. Germline loops: CDR1 MNHNY, CDR2 SVGAGI (reference sequence). V dropped 10 bases and J dropped 3 bases, with 9 bases sitting between them. This CDR3 has 11 amino acids. This CDR3 reads CAIRVDYGYTF. In DNA, the CDR3 is TGTGCCATCCGCGTTGACTATGGCTACACCTTC.